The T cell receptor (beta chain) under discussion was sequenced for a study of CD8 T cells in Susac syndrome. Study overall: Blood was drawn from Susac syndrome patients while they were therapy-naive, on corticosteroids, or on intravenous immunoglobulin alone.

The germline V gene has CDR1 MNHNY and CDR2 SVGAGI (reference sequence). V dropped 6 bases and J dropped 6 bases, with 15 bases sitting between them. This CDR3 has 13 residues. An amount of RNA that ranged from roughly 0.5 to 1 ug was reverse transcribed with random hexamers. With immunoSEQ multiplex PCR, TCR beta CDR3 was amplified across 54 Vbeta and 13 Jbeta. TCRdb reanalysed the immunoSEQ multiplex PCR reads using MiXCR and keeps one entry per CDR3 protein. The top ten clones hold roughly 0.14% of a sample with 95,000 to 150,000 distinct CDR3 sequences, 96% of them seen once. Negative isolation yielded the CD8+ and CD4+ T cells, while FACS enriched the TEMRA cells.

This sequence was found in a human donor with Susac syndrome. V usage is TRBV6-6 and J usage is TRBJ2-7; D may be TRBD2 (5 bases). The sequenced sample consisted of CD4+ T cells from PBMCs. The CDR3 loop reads CASSRLPAGEQYF. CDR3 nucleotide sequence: TGTGCCAGCAGCCGACTCCCGGCGGGCGAGCAGTACTTC.